These 19 T cell receptor beta chains originate from one sample sequenced in a study of identical twins. TCRdb re-called the 5' RACE reads through MiXCR, storing one row per CDR3 protein. This sample carries some 1,700,000 distinct CDR3 sequences, under 35% of them seen once, and the ten largest clones take 0.27%. Sequencing used cord blood. These receptors were taken from a newborn girl in good health.

To note about this clonotype: The junction departs from the called germline gene at one end, perhaps through a read error. This chain uses TRBV6-6 with TRBJ1-6; D may be TRBD1 (5 bases). Germline CDR1 and CDR2: MNHNY and SVGAGI (reference sequence). The CDR3 consists of 13 residues. The CDR3 DNA reads TGTGCCAGCACTAGGGGCTATAATTCACCCCCCCACTTT. Translating it yields CASTRGYNSPPHF.

This clonotype was observed a handful of times. The rearrangement uses TRBV6-1 and TRBJ1-5; 8 nucleotides agree with TRBD1. Germline V CDR1 and CDR2: MNHNS, SASEGT. This CDR3 comprises 14 residues. V shed 5 bases and J 7 bases; nucleotides not matched to a gene: 7. Here the CDR3 reads CASSPGQDNQPQHF. Written as DNA, the CDR3 is TGTGCCAGCAGTCCGGGACAGGATAACCAGCCCCAGCATTTT.

This chain joins TRBV6-1 and TRBJ1-1; D is unclear. The germline CDR1 and CDR2 sequences are MNHNS and SASEGT. The CDR3 is 13 amino acids. Trimming took 7 bases from V and 7 from J, leaving 16 bases between them. In nucleotides, the CDR3 is TGTGCCAGCATGGTATGGACGGCGGTTGAAGCTTTCTTT. It translates to CASMVWTAVEAFF.

This clonotype was seen only a few times. The chain carries TRBV12-3 or TRBV12-4 and TRBJ2-5; D gene unclear. The ends were cut back, 2 bases at V and 9 bases at J, with 7 bases in the middle. The CDR3 is made up of 11 amino acids. CDR3: CASSLFKAQYF. The CDR3 region has the DNA TGTGCCAGCAGTTTATTCAAGGCCCAGTACTTC.

This clonotype has more than one count but fewer than ten. CDR3 bases: TGTGCCAGCAGCGCCGTCGGGACTAACTCCTACAATGAGCAGTTCTTC. Residues: CASSAVGTNSYNEQFF. The chain joins TRBV7-2 to TRBJ2-1; 7 bases are shared with TRBD2. Unmatched junction bases numbered 7, after V lost 5 bases and J lost 0 bases. The CDR3 is made up of 16 amino acids. CDR1 and CDR2 from the germline V gene are SGHTA and FQGNSA.

This rearrangement joins TRBV3-1 to TRBJ2-2, with no clear D. CDR3 length: 14 residues. V lost 2 bases to trimming and J lost 6 bases, with 10 bases between them. Per the germline V gene, CDR1 is LGHDT and CDR2 is YNNKEL (reference sequence). This CDR3 is CASSQMALPGELFF. The CDR3 region has the DNA TGTGCCAGCAGCCAAATGGCGCTCCCCGGGGAGCTGTTTTTT.

J is TRBJ2-7 and V is TRBV20-1; D is ambiguous. The V gene's germline CDR1 is DFQATT and CDR2 SNEGSKA (reference sequence). CDR3 size: 11 residues. Trimming shortened V by 4 bases and J by 3 bases, and 7 bases separated the two germline ends. The CDR3 DNA follows: TGCAGTGCTATCCTCCTCTACGAGCAGTACTTC. Translation gives CSAILLYEQYF.

The J gene is TRBJ2-1, the V gene TRBV11-3; a weak D match, TRBD2 (7 bases). This CDR3 is built from 18 residues. The germline gives CDR1 SGHNT, CDR2 YENEEA. Trimming shortened V by 5 bases and J by 2 bases, and 22 bases separated the two germline ends. CDR3 residues: CASSPGGGGIRTYNEQFF. The DNA of the CDR3 is TGTGCCAGCAGCCCCGGAGGGGGGGGAATTCGTACCTACAATGAGCAGTTCTTC.

This clonotype was seen more than once but under ten times. This chain connects TRBV18 to TRBJ2-1, with D perhaps given as TRBD1 or TRBD2 (5 bases each). Trimming pared 0 bases from V and 5 bases from J, leaving 23 bases between. Germline CDR1 KGHSH, CDR2 LQKENI. The CDR3 is 19 amino acids. The DNA of the CDR3 is TGTGCCAGCTCACCACCCGGGGCTAGCACCCGACTACTTAACAATGAGCAGTTCTTC. This sequence encodes CASSPPGASTRLLNNEQFF. The whole variable domain, filled in from reference TRBV18 and TRBJ2-1, reads NAGVMQNPRHLVRRRGQEARLRCSPMKGHSHVYWYRQLPEEGLKFMVYLQKENIIDESGMPKERFSAEFPKEGPSILRIQQVVRGDSAAYFCASSPPGASTRLLNNEQFFGPGTRLTVL.

This clonotype has a handful of counts. The V and J genes are TRBV27 and TRBJ1-4; TRBD1 is a possible D gene (6 bases). Trimming removed 4 bases at V and 7 bases at J, with 16 bases between. The CDR3 is made up of 15 amino acids. Germline CDR1 is MNHEY and CDR2 is SMNVEV (reference sequence). In nucleotides, the CDR3 is TGTGCCAGCAGTTCTCGGGGCAGGGGTGTTGAAAAACTGTTTTTT. Residues: CASSSRGRGVEKLFF.

The gene calls are TRBV20-1 and TRBJ2-4; 8 bases line up with TRBD2. The CDR3 loop spans 15 amino acids. Germline V gene data show CDR1 as DFQATT and CDR2 as SNEGSKA (reference sequence). With V trimmed by 6 bases and J by 3 bases, 10 bases remained unmatched. CDR3 region: CSAGNGGAGKNIQYF. The CDR3 DNA sequence: TGCAGTGCAGGGAACGGGGGGGCCGGCAAAAACATTCAGTACTTC.

This clonotype was recorded a few times. The rearrangement links TRBV20-1 to TRBJ2-3, with 7 bases fitting TRBD2. CDR1 DFQATT and CDR2 SNEGSKA come from the germline V gene (reference sequence). The CDR3 runs to 15 residues. The trim removed 0 bases at V and 4 bases at J, leaving 7 bases unmatched. The CDR3 is CSARDRRERADTQYF. DNA of the CDR3: TGCAGTGCTAGAGATAGGCGGGAGAGGGCAGATACGCAGTATTTT.

The chain is built from TRBV12-3 or TRBV12-4 and TRBJ1-2; D uncertain. V lost 3 bases, J lost 2 bases, and 16 bases lay in between. The CDR3 loop spans 16 amino acids. The CDR3 DNA follows: TGTGCCAGCAGTTTTCGTGTTAGGGCGGGGAACTATGGCTACACCTTC. Amino acids: CASSFRVRAGNYGYTF.

The V call is TRBV20-1, the J call TRBJ2-7; 8 bases match TRBD1. The junction had 6 bases not matched to a gene; V was cut back by 7 bases and J by 1 base. The CDR3 spans 13 residues. The V gene's germline CDR1 is DFQATT and CDR2 SNEGSKA (reference sequence). In DNA form, the CDR3 reads TGCAGTGGGGTGGGGACAGGATCCTACGAGCAGTACTTC. Translated, it gives CSGVGTGSYEQYF.

There are a few counts of this clonotype. The chain uses TRBV3-1 and TRBJ1-1; no clear D gene. The CDR3 spans 17 residues. Trimming took off 0 bases at V and 0 bases at J, with 14 bases between the two ends. Germline V gene data show CDR1 as LGHDT and CDR2 as YNNKEL (reference sequence). The CDR3 sequence is CASSQEGRLRMNTEAFF. The CDR3, as DNA: TGTGCCAGCAGCCAAGAAGGTAGGCTTCGAATGAACACTGAAGCTTTCTTT.

The chain links TRBV11-2 to TRBJ1-2, with D possibly matching TRBD1 (5 bases). The V gene's germline CDR1 is SGHAT and CDR2 FQNNGV. Trimming took off 6 bases at V and 5 bases at J, with 25 bases between the two ends. This CDR3 contains 17 residues. The CDR3 spells CASSHGTTKGLLYGYTF. CDR3 bases: TGTGCCAGCAGTCATGGGACGACGAAGGGCCTACTTTATGGCTACACCTTC. The full variable domain, with the rest looked up from reference TRBV11-2 and TRBJ1-2, is EAGVAQSPRYKIIEKRQSVAFWCNPISGHATLYWYQQILGQGPKLLIQFQNNGVVDDSQLPKDRFSAERLKGVDSTLKIQPAKLEDSAVYLCASSHGTTKGLLYGYTFGSGTRLTVV.

This clonotype was picked up many times. The V call is TRBV29-1, the J call TRBJ2-1, with TRBD2 matching 8 bases. V lost 7 bases to trimming and J lost 8 bases; unmatched junction nucleotides: 10. Germline CDR1 and CDR2: SQVTM and ANQGSEA. The CDR3 runs 13 residues. The CDR3 loop is CSGRGLVLDEQFF. In nucleotides, the CDR3 is TGCAGCGGGAGGGGACTAGTACTAGATGAGCAGTTCTTC.

The genes are TRBV19 and TRBJ1-4; maybe TRBD1 (6 bases). Deletions cut 8 bases from V and 4 bases from J, with 11 bases between. In germline, CDR1 is LNHDA, CDR2 SQIVND (reference sequence). CDR3 length equals 13 residues. The CDR3 coding sequence is TGTGCCAGTCAAAGGACAGTTAATGAAAAACTGTTTTTT. This sequence encodes CASQRTVNEKLFF.

This clonotype was seen only a few times. The chain recombines TRBV15 with TRBJ2-1; D is ambiguous. Per germline, CDR1 LNHNV and CDR2 YYDKDF (reference sequence). The CDR3 contains 15 residues. V was trimmed by 0 bases and J by 2 bases, leaving 8 bases between them. The CDR3 nucleotides read TGTGCCACCAGCAGAGAGGCAGGCCCCTACAATGAGCAGTTCTTC. Translated, it gives CATSREAGPYNEQFF.